This T cell receptor (beta chain) was sequenced in a study of monozygotic twins with inflammatory bowel disease. Study observations and caveats: Comparison of concordant versus discordant twins revealed no difference in repertoire similarity, possibly due to limited power. A reduction in TCRbeta diversity (inverse Simpson) was seen in IBD patients relative to healthy co-twins.

Amplification of TCRalpha and TCRbeta cDNA involved two nested PCRs that ran for roughly 17 and 9 cycles. With the 5' RACE reads reprocessed, TCRdb shows one record per CDR3 protein and no DNA. The data include about 300,000 distinct CDR3 sequences; the top ten clones carry 5.5% to 6.5%. Remarks on this clonotype: Its antigen is not identified.

Sample: blood. The sequence derives from a human donor with ulcerative colitis or Crohn's disease, or a healthy co-twin of an affected twin (not recorded which).

CDR3 residues: CASSKPGLATTYEQYF. V is TRBV19 and J is TRBJ2-7; with no DNA, the TCRdb D assignment of TRBD2 cannot be verified. The CDR3 is made up of 16 amino acids. CDR1 and CDR2 (germline): LNHDA, SQIVND (reference sequence).